This TCR beta chain was identified in a study of T-cell memory formation after mild COVID-19 (dated by TCRdb to about 2021). Turning to the overall study: Most TCR sequence clusters were specific to one of the two donors. In a couple of donors, T-cell clones that expanded and contracted after mild COVID-19 were followed by sequencing TCRalpha and TCRbeta repertoires longitudinally. Two young, previously healthy adult volunteers, one female and one male, were included in the cohort. General findings and caveats noted by the study authors: From day 15 to 85, contracting clones showed balanced CD4/CD8 phenotypes, whereas a second wave of clones that expanded from day 15 to 37 leaned towards CD4+. The detection of some responding clones in pre-infection memory suggests that pre-existing cross-reactive memory T cells joined the SARS-CoV-2 response. The study covered only two mild cases, and larger cohorts including severe cases with pre-infection samples were considered necessary. Whether the second-wave clones peaking on day 37 were SARS-CoV-2 specific was not confirmed. Contracting CD4+ clones were found mainly in CM and EM memory subsets, while CD8+ clones were enriched in EMRA.

This clonotype was observed a handful of times. The antigen it recognizes is unknown. Base qualities are not recorded, but no much larger clone differs from it by a single base. Ficoll-Paque density gradient centrifugation was the method used to isolate PBMCs. Sequencing was carried out with an Illumina NovaSeq 6000. Using 5'RACE with constant-segment primers, TCRalpha and TCRbeta cDNA libraries were constructed, with sample barcodes and unique molecular identifiers added in the process. RNA was extracted from every sample with Trizol reagent. Library amplification was performed in two PCR steps, and a second sample barcode and Illumina TruSeq adapters were introduced in the second step. Sequencing of libraries was performed on an Illumina NovaSeq with 2 x 150 bp paired-end reads. Regarding the original processing steps: The reads were demultiplexed and collapsed into UMI-guided consensus sequences using migec v1.2.7. Using mixcr v2.1.11, UMI consensuses were aligned to TRA and TRB V and J templates and then assembled into clonotypes. Clonotypes were classified as expanded or contracted when called significant by both edgeR and NoisET, with noise models trained on biological replicates. edgeR calls used a false discovery rate-adjusted p below 0.01 and a log2 fold-change threshold of 1. PCA with hierarchical clustering of max-normalized trajectories of the 1000 most abundant clonotypes was used as exploratory dynamics analysis. The CD4 or CD8 phenotype of responding clones was assigned using the separately sequenced CD4+ and CD8+ repertoires. Using fastp at Q25 and MiXCR, TCRdb reprocessed the public reads and kept productive beta chains. Every CDR3 protein is listed once, alongside the most common genes and DNA of its rows. Clone size and V and J calls follow TCRdb, not the original study. Across this sample there are approximately 490,000 distinct CDR3 sequences, with about a fifth seen only once. The top ten clones comprise around 13% of the sample.

The germline V gene encodes CDR1 DFQATT and CDR2 SNEGSKA (reference sequence). The cysteine opens and the phenylalanine closes a CDR3 of 13 amino acids. Of all the DNA, just the CDR3 is kept, 39 bases in frame from base 1. Trimming removed 5 bases from V and 4 bases from J, leaving 11 bases between the germline ends. The sequence was obtained from an adult woman who had mild COVID-19 (a few samples of this study predate the infection). The sample titles of this study are shuffled in the database, so cell type and time point are left out; the donor was told from shared clones. This receptor chain uses TRBV20-1 and TRBJ2-2; TRBD2 could be the D gene, as 6 bases match. Sequenced sample: PBMCs or a T cell subset sorted from them (not recorded which). CDR3 reads: CSARRTITGELFF. The sequenced DNA: TGCAGTGCTCGACGGACTATCACCGGGGAGCTGTTTTTT.